This record covers a single T cell receptor (beta chain). What antigen it recognizes has not been identified. Base qualities are not provided; no much larger clone lies one nucleotide away. The sample originates from a study of cytomegalovirus exposure and HLA in healthy donors (dated by TCRdb to between 2016 and 2019). With respect to the entire study: According to a later analysis, the roughly 130 validation repertoires were produced on the same platform as the approximately 690 repertoires of the first cohort. The aim of the study was to test whether cataloging public T cell receptors could identify signatures of past pathogen exposure. Along with the roughly 710-subject first cohort, a separate validation cohort of roughly 110 different subjects was used. To predict cytomegalovirus infection status, the study combined high-throughput TCR immunosequencing, statistical association of individual TCRs with disease status, and machine learning. What the research found in general, with its limitations: A total of 164 TCR beta chains were listed by the study as associated with cytomegalovirus. Three of the identified cytomegalovirus-associated TCR beta chains were confirmed in vitro to be specific for cytomegalovirus antigens. A later analysis lacked HLA typing for the validation cohort, so it scored co-occurrence in that cohort across all 130 or so repertoires. While some public TCRs were present in many individuals, most TCR sequences turned up only very rarely across donors. Cytomegalovirus status was reported to be diagnosed by the classifier with high specificity and sensitivity in both the original and validation cohorts. The authors suggested that the approach could potentially be extended to other disease states and immunological phenotypes. Of the cluster scores, roughly 95% were above 0 in a later analysis, which found that TCRs clustered in the first cohort also tended to co-occur in the approximately 120 validation repertoires.

The library was produced with the immunoSEQ multiplex PCR assay. In the paper's pipeline: To diagnose cytomegalovirus status from the catalog of TCR beta chain sequences, a statistical classification framework was built. TCRdb limited this immuneACCESS table to in-frame rearrangements with V and J called. A share of clones is missing; checked studies link under half to unresolved V genes, and the rest is unexplained. That table furnishes V, J and clone size, whereas the DNA furnished D and trimming. This sample gives over 150,000 clones in total; roughly nine tenths of them show up just once. The biggest ten clones account for 5.7% of the sample. The donors belonged to the validation cohort of about 110 subjects, which was separate from the approximately 700-subject first cohort. Relative to germline, V is 5 bases shorter and J is 7 bases shorter, with 14 bases between their ends. The CDR3 holds 13 amino acids from the cysteine to the phenylalanine. Here the CDR3 DNA is all that survives: 39 bases in frame from base 1. Looking up the germline V gene (reference sequence) yields CDR1 SEHNR and CDR2 FQNEAQ.

The sample comprised PBMCs. The sequence derives from a young woman in good health and CMV-seronegative. The rearrangement joined TRBV7-9 to TRBJ1-1, with the D gene not confidently named. This receptor carries the CDR3 CASSREGLSEAFF. The DNA is as follows: TGTGCCAGCAGCCGTGAGGGTCTCAGTGAAGCTTTCTTT.